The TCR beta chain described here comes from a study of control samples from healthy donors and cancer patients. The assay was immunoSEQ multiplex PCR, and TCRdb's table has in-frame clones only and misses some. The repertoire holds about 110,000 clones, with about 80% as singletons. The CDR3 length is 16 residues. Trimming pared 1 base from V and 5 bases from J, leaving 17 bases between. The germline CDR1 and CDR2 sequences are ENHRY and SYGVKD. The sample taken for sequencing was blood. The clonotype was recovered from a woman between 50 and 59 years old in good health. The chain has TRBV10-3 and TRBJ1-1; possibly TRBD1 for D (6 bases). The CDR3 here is CAISEWKGGKITEAFF. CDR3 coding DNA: TGTGCCATCAGTGAGTGGAAAGGGGGTAAAATTACTGAAGCTTTCTTT.